Listed below are T cell receptor beta chains from one sample, sequenced in a study of Ad26.COV2.S vaccination and SARS-CoV-2 variants. TCRdb's table, derived via immunoSEQ multiplex PCR, lists solely in-frame clones and lacks some. The profile shows approximately 340,000 clones, 92% of them singletons. The sample was peripheral blood, taken after recovery from COVID-19. These receptors all stem from a human donor who had recovered from COVID-19. The CDR3 runs from the conserved cysteine through the conserved F or W. A D gene is named only where the DNA matches it firmly. Size values are once, few and many counts, or a class for expanded clones, and some rows have none.

clone size	D gene	J gene	V gene	CDR3 protein	CDR3 DNA
few	.	TRBJ1-2	TRBV5-4	CASSIGAYGYTF	TGTGCCAGCAGTATCGGGGCGTATGGCTACACCTTC
.	TRBD1	TRBJ1-2	TRBV2	CASSAQGAGYTF	TGTGCCAGCAGTGCACAGGGGGCTGGCTACACCTTC
.	.	TRBJ2-7	TRBV6-1	CASSEEATPYEQYF	TGTGCCAGCAGTGAAGAGGCCACTCCCTACGAGCAGTACTTC
.	TRBD1	TRBJ1-6	TRBV6-5	CASRLTGGRNSPLHF	TGTGCCAGCAGATTGACAGGGGGCCGGAATTCACCCCTCCACTTT
.	.	TRBJ2-7	TRBV21-1	CASSEDRGPYEQYF	TGTGCCAGCAGCGAGGACAGGGGGCCCTACGAGCAGTACTTC
.	.	TRBJ1-2	TRBV19	CASSIWGPIIGGYTF	TGTGCCAGTAGTATATGGGGACCGATAATCGGCGGCTACACCTTC
.	TRBD1	TRBJ2-2	TRBV25-1	CASSRQGANTGELFF	TGTGCCAGCAGCCGACAGGGGGCCAACACCGGGGAGCTGTTTTTT
.	TRBD1	TRBJ2-5	TRBV24-1	CATSASGQGKIQETQYF	TGTGCCACCAGTGCCTCCGGACAGGGTAAAATCCAAGAGACCCAGTACTTC
.	.	TRBJ1-5	TRBV6-5	CASSPSQGLTQPQHF	TGTGCCAGCAGCCCCTCTCAGGGGCTCACTCAGCCCCAGCATTTT
.	.	TRBJ2-2	TRBV11-2	CASSSIANTGELFF	TGTGCCAGCAGCTCTATAGCGAACACCGGGGAGCTGTTTTTT
.	.	TRBJ2-2	TRBV19	CASRIGREAAGELFF	TGTGCCAGTAGGATAGGTAGGGAGGCGGCCGGGGAGCTGTTTTTT
.	.	TRBJ2-7	TRBV5-1	CASSWRRGSDEQYF	TGCGCCAGCAGCTGGCGACGGGGGAGCGACGAGCAGTACTTC
.	TRBD1	TRBJ1-4	TRBV11-2	CASSPSQGMWEKLFF	TGTGCCAGCTCCCCATCACAGGGGATGTGGGAAAAACTGTTTTTT
.	.	TRBJ2-7	TRBV7-9	CASSLQDIISEQYF	TGTGCCAGCAGCTTACAGGACATTATTAGCGAGCAGTACTTC
.	.	TRBJ2-1	TRBV9	CASSAGRSSYNEQFF	TGTGCCAGCAGCGCCGGTAGGAGCTCCTACAATGAGCAGTTCTTC
.	TRBD2	TRBJ2-1	TRBV10-3	CAISRTSAASYNEQFF	TGTGCCATCAGCCGGACTAGCGCCGCCTCCTACAATGAGCAGTTCTTC
.	.	TRBJ1-1	TRBV12-3/TRBV12-4	CASSLEQRTEAFF	TGTGCCAGCAGTTTGGAACAGCGCACTGAAGCTTTCTTT
.	.	TRBJ1-6	TRBV7-3	CASSLEGGVNSPLHF	TGTGCCAGCAGCTTAGAAGGGGGGGTGAATTCACCCCTCCACTTT
.	TRBD1	TRBJ1-2	TRBV7-6	CASSLAQGAANYGYTF	TGTGCCAGCAGCTTAGCGCAGGGGGCGGCTAACTATGGCTACACCTTC
once	TRBD1	TRBJ1-5	TRBV27	CASSPGQTNQPQHF	TGTGCCAGCAGTCCGGGACAGACTAATCAGCCCCAGCATTTT
.	.	TRBJ1-5	TRBV19	CASSGTINQPQHF	TGTGCCAGTAGCGGGACGATCAATCAGCCCCAGCATTTT
.	.	TRBJ1-1	TRBV10-2	CASSEIDKGTEAFF	TGCGCCAGCAGCGAAATTGACAAGGGGACTGAAGCTTTCTTT
.	.	TRBJ2-3	TRBV5-8	CASSRLGGPSTDTQYF	TGTGCCAGCAGCCGATTGGGGGGCCCCAGCACAGATACGCAGTATTTT
.	.	TRBJ2-7	TRBV3-1/TRBV3-2	CASSPSSVYEQYF	TGTGCCAGCAGCCCTTCGAGCGTTTACGAGCAGTACTTC
.	.	TRBJ1-3	TRBV15	CATSRVGEVSGNTIYF	TGTGCCACCAGCAGAGTTGGCGAAGTCTCTGGAAACACCATATATTTT
.	.	TRBJ2-7	TRBV5-8	CASRTIPLAYEQYF	TGTGCCAGCAGGACTATCCCGTTGGCCTACGAGCAGTACTTC
.	TRBD2	TRBJ2-3	TRBV24-1	CATSDFTSGGDTQYF	TGTGCCACCAGTGATTTTACTAGCGGGGGGGATACGCAGTATTTT
once	.	TRBJ1-2	TRBV19	CASSIRGVQGDGYTF	TGTGCCAGTAGTATTAGAGGGGTCCAAGGCGATGGCTACACCTTC
.	.	TRBJ2-5	TRBV6-2/TRBV6-3	CASSYSWPSFETQYF	TGTGCCAGCAGTTACTCGTGGCCCTCATTTGAGACCCAGTACTTC
.	.	TRBJ2-7	TRBV4-1	CASSLSWPGTRYEQYF	TGCGCCAGCAGCCTAAGTTGGCCAGGGACTCGCTACGAGCAGTACTTC
.	TRBD1	TRBJ1-5	TRBV7-9	CAGQGPDQPQHF	TGTGCCGGACAGGGGCCCGATCAGCCCCAGCATTTT
.	.	TRBJ2-2	TRBV19	CASSISRGNTGELFF	TGTGCCAGTAGTATTTCCAGGGGGAACACCGGGGAGCTGTTTTTT
.	.	TRBJ1-5	TRBV4-1	CASAVRVNQPQHF	TGCGCCAGCGCCGTAAGGGTCAATCAGCCCCAGCATTTT
.	TRBD2	TRBJ2-3	TRBV20-1	CSASVAGGTDTQYF	TGCAGTGCTAGTGTAGCGGGGGGCACAGATACGCAGTATTTT
.	.	TRBJ1-4	TRBV4-1	CASSQDEGRNEKLFF	TGCGCCAGCAGCCAAGATGAGGGGAGAAATGAAAAACTGTTTTTT
.	.	TRBJ1-4	TRBV11-2	CASTLGREKLFF	TGTGCCAGCACCCTAGGGCGTGAAAAACTGTTTTTT
.	TRBD1	TRBJ1-5	TRBV6-5	CASSYAQGYQPQHF	TGTGCCAGCAGTTACGCACAGGGGTATCAGCCCCAGCATTTT
.	.	TRBJ2-3	TRBV5-1	CASSWDPITDTQYF	TGCGCCAGCAGCTGGGACCCTATCACAGATACGCAGTATTTT
.	.	TRBJ1-1	TRBV5-6	CASRSRGNTEAFF	TGTGCCAGCAGGTCGAGGGGGAACACTGAAGCTTTCTTT
.	TRBD2	TRBJ2-1	TRBV6-2/TRBV6-3	CASSLAGSPHNEQFF	TGTGCCAGCAGCCTAGCGGGGAGTCCCCACAATGAGCAGTTCTTC